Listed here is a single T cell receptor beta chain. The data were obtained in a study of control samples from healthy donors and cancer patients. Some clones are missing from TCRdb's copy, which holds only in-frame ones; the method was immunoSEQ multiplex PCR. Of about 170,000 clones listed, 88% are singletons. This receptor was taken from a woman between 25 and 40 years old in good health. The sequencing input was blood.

The CDR3: CASSQDGTSGRRETQYF. In DNA, the CDR3 is TGCGCCAGCAGCCAAGATGGGACTAGCGGGAGAAGGGAGACCCAGTACTTC. The chain couples TRBV4-1 to TRBJ2-5; 14 nucleotides agree with TRBD2. V gave up 0 bases and J gave up 5 bases; unmatched junction bases: 5. CDR1 and CDR2 (germline): MGHRA, YSYEKL. The CDR3 extends over 17 amino acids.